The rows below give T cell receptor beta chains drawn from one sample of a study of breast tumors, draining lymph nodes, adjacent tissues. Each CDR3 protein is one row after TCRdb ran MiXCR on the multiplex PCR reads. Among fewer than 85,000 distinct CDR3 sequences listed, approximately 19% were seen once. The sequenced sample was axillary lymph node tissue. These receptors originate from a female donor with breast cancer. Some clones in this sample may be carry-over from other donors' samples. Each CDR3 is given with its conserved first and last residue. A D gene is named only where the DNA matches it firmly. The size field is filled for only some rows; it gives once, few, many or a size class.

v_call	clone_size	d_call	j_call	cdr3_nt	cdr3_aa
TRBV11-2	NA	NA	TRBJ2-1	TGTGCCAGCAGCCCGGACTTTCTTCTCAATGAGCAGTTCTTT	CASSPDFLLNEQFF
TRBV7-9	many	NA	TRBJ1-3	TGTGCCAGCAGCTTAGCGGCCGTAACCTCTGGAAACACCATATATTTT	CASSLAAVTSGNTIYF
TRBV7-8	once	NA	TRBJ1-1	TGTGCCAGCAGCTTGCAGGGGATGAACACTGAAGCTTTCTTT	CASSLQGMNTEAFF
TRBV28	NA	NA	TRBJ1-2	TGTGCCAGCAGTTTACGAATGGGGGTATTTGGCTACACCTTC	CASSLRMGVFGYTF
TRBV10-3	many	NA	TRBJ2-3	TGTGCCATCAGTGTGCACAGGGGCACAGATACGCAGTATTTT	CAISVHRGTDTQYF
TRBV2	many	NA	TRBJ2-2	TGTGCCAGCAGAGAGGTCGCCGGGGAGCTGTTTTTT	CASREVAGELFF
TRBV4-1	many	NA	TRBJ1-4	TGCGCCAGCAGGAGACTCGGCACCGCCGAAAAACTGTTTTTT	CASRRLGTAEKLFF
TRBV7-2	many	NA	TRBJ1-2	TGTGCCAGCAGCTTTCGGAGCGGCTACACCTTC	CASSFRSGYTF
TRBV7-2	many	TRBD2	TRBJ2-1	TGTGCCAGCAGCTTTGGAACTAGCGGGAGACGTCTAGGGAATGAGCAGTTCTTC	CASSFGTSGRRLGNEQFF
TRBV4-3	many	NA	TRBJ1-2	TGCGCCAGCAGCCAAGATCGGCAGTCCTATGGCTACACCTTC	CASSQDRQSYGYTF